A single sample is the source of the 5 T cell receptor beta chains below, sequenced in a study of identical twins. TCRdb reprocessed the 5' RACE reads with MiXCR, giving one entry per CDR3 protein. Here the sample spans under 350,000 distinct CDR3 sequences, over 8.5% being singletons. The same sample was also studied in work on yellow fever vaccine responses in identical twins.

The specimen sequenced was CD8+ T cells sorted from blood. The origin of the receptors is a woman younger than 35 in good health.

This clonotype was recorded at least ten times. The V and J genes are TRBV28 and TRBJ1-2; D not resolved. The germline V gene encodes CDR1 MDHEN and CDR2 SYDVKM. The CDR3 covers 13 residues. Trimming pared 3 bases from V and 1 base from J, leaving 6 bases between. DNA of the CDR3: TGTGCCAGCAGTTTTGGGATTAACTATGGCTACACCTTC. Translated: CASSFGINYGYTF.

The table lists this clonotype with many counts. The gene calls are TRBV5-6 and TRBJ2-5; 9 nucleotides align to TRBD2. In germline, CDR1 is SGHDT, CDR2 YYEEEE. The CDR3 covers 14 residues. The ends lost 0 bases at V and 5 bases at J; junction bases unmatched: 2. CDR3 residues: CASSLASGAETQYF. The CDR3 DNA reads as TGTGCCAGCAGCTTGGCTAGCGGGGCCGAGACCCAGTACTTC.

This clonotype was detected a few times. The chain has TRBV20-1 and TRBJ2-3, with 10 bases lining up with TRBD2. The CDR3 consists of 16 residues. Germline V gene data show CDR1 as DFQATT and CDR2 as SNEGSKA (reference sequence). J was trimmed by 3 bases and V by 2 bases; bases with no gene match: 8. CDR3 coding DNA: TGCAGTGCTAGACCCCTAGCGGGAGTTAGGACAGATACGCAGTATTTT. It specifies CSARPLAGVRTDTQYF.

V usage is TRBV20-1 and J usage is TRBJ2-7, with D perhaps TRBD2 (5 bases). CDR1 DFQATT and CDR2 SNEGSKA come from the germline V gene (reference sequence). Trimming removed 2 bases from V and 4 bases from J, with 21 bases in between. This CDR3 has 16 amino acids. In DNA form, the CDR3 reads TGCAGTGCTAGAAACGAGCGGAACAATTTGGATTACGAGCAGTACTTC. Protein product: CSARNERNNLDYEQYF.

This clonotype was counted at least ten times. V and J are TRBV6-2 or TRBV6-3 and TRBJ2-1, with 10 bases lining up with TRBD2. The J segment lost 9 bases and the V segment lost 1 base, leaving 6 bases of the junction unmatched. CDR3 length equals 15 residues. Germline-derived CDR1 and CDR2 are MNHEY and SVGEGT. CDR3 protein: CASSYFRLAGVEQFF. Written as DNA, the CDR3 is TGTGCCAGCAGTTACTTTCGGCTAGCGGGAGTTGAGCAGTTCTTC.